Described below is a single T cell receptor beta chain sequence and its context. The table lists this clone with many counts. Its binding antigen is unknown. No base qualities exist here, and no much larger clone lies one base off it. This specimen belongs to a study of metastatic and nonmetastatic thyroid tumors (dated by TCRdb to the early 2020s). The study in broad terms: Repertoires were compared across peripheral blood and tumor or nodule tissue samples from malignant and benign thyroid patients. The research as a whole found: In both blood and tumor samples, malignant tumors were reported to have significantly higher TCR beta diversity than benign nodules.

Before undergoing thyroid surgery, none of the patients had been given any kind of treatment. Using T-cell receptor beta sequencing, the study looked back at clinical samples from patients collected from about 2011 to 2018. Libraries came from PCR. Sequencing took place on an Illumina HiSeq 4000. High-throughput sequencing was used to profile the CDR3 region of the TCR beta-chain in every patient. In the original analysis: CDR3 differences across clinicopathological groups were used to build a classifier for discriminating distant-metastatic papillary thyroid cancer patients. Repertoire diversity was assessed with the Shannon index, and tumor-blood repertoire similarity with the Morisita-Horn index. TCRdb redid the processing of the public reads, applying fastp at Q25 and MiXCR, and retained in-frame beta chains. TCRdb assigned the V and J calls; the authors' analysis was not used. The sample contains about 49,000 clones, less than 5% of them found a single time. The ten largest clones add up to about 9.8% of the sample.

Counted from cysteine to phenylalanine, this CDR3 has 16 amino acids. Of all the DNA, just the CDR3 is kept, 48 bases in frame from base 1. Relative to germline, V is missing 7 bases and J is missing 7 bases, with 15 bases of the junction outside any gene match. The germline V gene yields MNHNS for CDR1 and SASEGT for CDR2. The sequence was obtained from a female donor with papillary thyroid cancer or a benign thyroid nodule (not recorded which). Some clones in this sample may be carry-over from other donors' samples. The chain is assembled from TRBV6-1 and TRBJ2-1; TRBD2 fits 8 bases in the junction. The sample taken for sequencing was blood. The CDR3 protein sequence reads: CASTPRSGTRVNEQFF. The DNA sequence is given as TGTGCCAGCACCCCCCGATCTGGGACTAGAGTGAATGAGCAGTTCTTC.